What follows are 27 T cell receptor beta chains derived from one specimen sequenced in a study of regulatory T cells in long-lasting Graves disease. To make TCR beta libraries, researchers used iRepertoire HTBI primers and Arm-PCR of CDR3 regions. MiXCR was run by TCRdb on the multiplex PCR reads, yielding one entry per CDR3 protein. The table has 360,000 or so distinct CDR3 sequences, 10% to 15% seen once. As to time point: newly diagnosed GD, antithyroid drugs for less than 3 months. After RNA was extracted from PBMCs, the TCR library was made from it. This same sample was also taken into another study, of T cells in Graves' hyperthyroidism and ophthalmopathy.

The material sequenced was peripheral blood mononuclear cells (PBMCs), taken at new diagnosis, from a patient treated with antithyroid drugs. The receptor source for this set is a woman aged 18 to 35 with Graves disease.

This clonotype appeared many times. The V and J genes are TRBV2 and TRBJ1-5; no clear D. Deletions cut 6 bases from V and 6 bases from J, with 12 bases between. The CDR3 totals 13 residues. Germline V lookup: CDR1 SNHLY, CDR2 FYNNEI. CDR3 bases: TGTGCCAGCAGCCCGTTGGCCGGTCAGCCCCAGCATTTT. It codes for CASSPLAGQPQHF.

This clonotype was counted many times. The V gene is TRBV12-3 or TRBV12-4, the J gene TRBJ1-2, with D possibly TRBD1 on 5 matching bases. Trimming shortened V by 1 base and J by 7 bases, and 16 bases separated the two germline ends. The CDR3 has 15 amino acids. The CDR3: CASSLGLSQGSGYTF. The CDR3, as DNA: TGTGCCAGCAGTTTAGGCCTGTCGCAGGGAAGTGGCTACACCTTC.

This clonotype was observed at least ten times. The chain is built from TRBV12-5 and TRBJ2-1, with D perhaps TRBD1 (5 bases). Trimming removed 0 bases from V and 4 bases from J, with 10 bases in between. The CDR3 is made up of 15 amino acids. Germline V gene sequence: CDR1 LGHNT, CDR2 FRNRAP. CDR3 sequence reads: CASGLVRSGYNEQFF. CDR3 DNA sequence: TGTGCTAGTGGTTTGGTACGGTCAGGGTACAATGAGCAGTTCTTC.

This clonotype was found once. The chain joins TRBV20-1 to TRBJ2-1, with 12 bases fitting TRBD2. Germline-derived CDR1 and CDR2 are DFQATT and SNEGSKA (reference sequence). The CDR3 is 16 amino acids. V shed 3 bases, J shed 8 bases, and the junction held 11 bases outside the gene matches. CDR3 DNA sequence: TGCAGTGCTAGGGTGGCCCGACTAGCGGGAGTTCATGAGCAGTTCTTC. This encodes CSARVARLAGVHEQFF.

This clonotype was counted ten times or more. V is TRBV13 and J is TRBJ2-2; D gene unclear. CDR1 PRHDT and CDR2 FYEKMQ come from the germline V gene (reference sequence). This CDR3 region has 13 residues. V was cut by 0 bases and J by 6 bases, with 5 bases left in between. CDR3 nucleotides: TGTGCCAGCAGCTTAGGTTGGGCCGGGGAGCTGTTTTTT. Its translation is CASSLGWAGELFF.

This clonotype appeared a few times. A much larger clone lies one base from this, so it may be a read error. V usage is TRBV20-1 and J usage is TRBJ2-1; no clear D gene. Looked up from germline, CDR1 is DFQATT and CDR2 is SNEGSKA (reference sequence). V lost 5 bases, J lost 6 bases, and 14 bases lay in between. The CDR3 has 13 amino acids. CDR3 sequence: CSAGYLSCNEQFF. The CDR3 DNA reads TGCAGTGCTGGCTACCTCAGCTGCAATGAGCAGTTCTTC.

This clonotype was seen repeatedly, ten times or more. The genes are TRBV2 and TRBJ2-1; TRBD1 aligns across 10 bases. Looked up from germline, CDR1 is SNHLY and CDR2 is FYNNEI. V gave up 8 bases and J gave up 10 bases; unmatched junction bases: 14. The CDR3 is 15 amino acids. In DNA, the CDR3 is TGTGCCAGCGTTCGAACCGGGACAGGGGATCGGGAGCAGTTCTTC. Its translation is CASVRTGTGDREQFF.

This clonotype appeared many times. This chain uses TRBV20-1 with TRBJ2-3; 10 bases map to TRBD2. CDR1 and CDR2 from the germline V gene are DFQATT and SNEGSKA (reference sequence). The CDR3 runs 17 residues. The V segment lost 1 base and the J segment 3 bases; nucleotides outside the gene matches: 10. Here the CDR3 DNA reads TGCAGTGCTAGAGGATTGGGACTAGCGAGGAGAACAGATACGCAGTATTTT. Protein: CSARGLGLARRTDTQYF.

The sample holds many counts of this clonotype. This chain connects TRBV6-2 or TRBV6-3 to TRBJ2-7; TRBD2 matches at 7 bases. Trimming cost V 0 bases and J 1 base; bases outside gene matches: 12. There are 18 residues in the CDR3. Germline CDR1 and CDR2: MNHEY and SVGEGT. As DNA, the CDR3 is TGTGCCAGCAGTTACTCCGTAAACGCGACTAGCCGTTCCTACGAGCAGTACGTC. Its protein product is CASSYSVNATSRSYEQYV.

The chain employs TRBV4-3 and TRBJ2-1; tentative D call: TRBD2 (5 bases). CDR1 and CDR2 (germline): LGHNA, YSLEER. The CDR3 extends over 16 amino acids. V lost 0 bases, J lost 1 base, and 10 bases lay in between. The CDR3 loop reads CASSQDRTGSYNEQFF. In DNA form, the CDR3 reads TGCGCCAGCAGCCAAGATAGGACTGGATCCTACAATGAGCAGTTCTTC.

On this clonotype: The final CDR3 position lacks the conserved phenylalanine or tryptophan, pointing to a likely read error. The J gene is TRBJ2-6, the V gene TRBV18, with D possibly TRBD1 on 5 matching bases. Germline values: CDR1 KGHSH, CDR2 LQKENI. The CDR3 consists of 14 residues. CDR3 DNA sequence: TGTGCCAGCTCACCGGCCTCTGGGGCCAGCGTCCTGACTCTC. As protein: CASSPASGASVLTL.

This clonotype was counted many times. The J gene is TRBJ2-1, the V gene TRBV29-1; 9 nucleotides agree with TRBD1. This CDR3 is built from 17 residues. Germline V gene lookup returns CDR1 SQVTM and CDR2 ANQGSEA. With V trimmed by 4 bases and J by 1 base, 11 bases remained unmatched. CDR3 DNA sequence: TGCAGCGTTGGGACAAGGACAGGGGCTGGGTCCTACAATGAGCAGTTCTTC. It encodes CSVGTRTGAGSYNEQFF.

As concerns this clonotype: One end of the junction varies from germline; a read error may be responsible. The J gene is TRBJ1-3, the V gene TRBV28, with D possibly being TRBD1 (6 bases). The CDR3 length is 12 residues. CDR1 and CDR2 (germline): MDHEN, SYDVKM. CDR3 bases: TGTGCCAGCAGTTTAGGGACAACCCCCGGAAATTTT. Its protein is CASSLGTTPGNF.

This clonotype was counted many times. The chain has TRBV24-1 and TRBJ1-1; D is uncertain. The CDR3 has 12 amino acids. With 8 bases removed from V and 6 bases from J, the gap between germline ends came to 12 bases. CDR1 KGHDR and CDR2 SFDVKD come from the germline V gene. This CDR3 is CATMGSRAEAFF. The CDR3 DNA reads TGTGCCACCATGGGGTCGCGGGCTGAAGCTTTCTTT.

This clonotype was observed many times. The rearrangement links TRBV28 to TRBJ2-1; D assignment may be TRBD1 or TRBD2 (5 bases each). The germline V gene has CDR1 MDHEN and CDR2 SYDVKM. CDR3 length: 19 residues. V lost 5 bases, J lost 0 bases, and 23 bases lay in between. CDR3 in DNA: TGTGCCAGCAGTCCCAGGGCATGGGACCGCCGCAGCTCCTACAATGAGCAGTTCTTC. This sequence encodes CASSPRAWDRRSSYNEQFF.

This clonotype was seen a few times. The rearrangement uses TRBV19 and TRBJ2-2; no clear D. The CDR3 is 14 residues long. Per the germline V gene, CDR1 is LNHDA and CDR2 is SQIVND (reference sequence). V gave up 2 bases and J gave up 5 bases, with 9 bases separating them. The CDR3 loop is CASSINYQTGELFF. The CDR3 coding sequence is TGTGCCAGTAGTATAAACTACCAAACCGGGGAGCTGTTTTTT.

The table lists this clonotype with many counts. This chain links TRBV7-2 with TRBJ2-1, with 11 nucleotides matching TRBD2. The trim removed 0 bases at V and 6 bases at J, leaving 4 bases unmatched. The CDR3 extends over 16 amino acids. Germline CDR1 SGHTA, CDR2 FQGNSA. The CDR3 region has the DNA TGTGCCAGCAGCTTAGCAGCGACTAGCGGGACCAATGAGCAGTTCTTC. Protein product: CASSLAATSGTNEQFF.

This clonotype was recorded a few times. This chain links TRBV27 with TRBJ2-1, with D perhaps TRBD2 (5 bases). The germline V gene encodes CDR1 MNHEY and CDR2 SMNVEV (reference sequence). The length of the CDR3 is 13 residues. Trimming took 5 bases from V and 6 from J, leaving 11 bases between them. CDR3 DNA sequence: TGTGCCAGCAGTGAGAGGGCCTTCAATGAGCAGTTCTTC. Amino acids: CASSERAFNEQFF.

In its sample, this clonotype was seen many times. CDR3 sequence (DNA): TGTGCCAGCAAAGTGCCCCGTGGACTAGCGGGAGGGAGGCTCCACGAGCAGTACTTC. Encoded protein: CASKVPRGLAGGRLHEQYF. This chain joins TRBV28 and TRBJ2-7; TRBD2 aligns across 15 bases. Germline V CDR1 and CDR2: MDHEN, SYDVKM. Germline trimming cut 7 bases from V and 5 bases from J; bases unmatched to any gene: 18. This CDR3 comprises 19 residues.

This clonotype has ten or more counts. The chain links TRBV12-3 or TRBV12-4 to TRBJ1-5, with no clear D. V gave up 1 base and J gave up 6 bases, with 7 bases separating them. This CDR3 has 13 residues. CDR3 sequence: CASSLGFGQPQHF. CDR3 DNA sequence: TGTGCCAGCAGTTTAGGGTTTGGTCAGCCCCAGCATTTT.

This clonotype was counted many times. This chain connects TRBV12-3 or TRBV12-4 to TRBJ2-1, with D tentatively TRBD1 or TRBD2 (5 bases each). The V end was cut by 7 bases, the J end by 5 bases, with 18 bases between. The CDR3 runs 15 residues. The CDR3 region is CASTEGPGSNNEQFF. The DNA for the CDR3 is TGTGCCAGCACTGAGGGACCAGGTTCAAACAATGAGCAGTTCTTC.

This clonotype occurred once. Given a much more abundant clone one base away, this may be a read error. The rearrangement joins TRBV10-3 to TRBJ2-5, with a possible D match to TRBD1 (6 bases). The CDR3 contains 15 residues. Trimming removed 0 bases at V and 2 bases at J, with 10 bases between. The V gene's germline CDR1 is ENHRY and CDR2 SYGVKD. The CDR3 DNA sequence: TGTGCCATCAGTGAGTCGAGACAGGAGCAAGAGACCCAGTACTTC. Translation gives CAISESRQEQETQYF.

This clonotype has ten or more counts. V gene TRBV29-1 combines with J gene TRBJ2-3; 9 nucleotides align to TRBD1. The germline V gene encodes CDR1 SQVTM and CDR2 ANQGSEA. V trimming: 6 bases; J trimming: 10 bases; junction bases outside the gene matches: 5. The CDR3 contains 11 residues. The CDR3 DNA follows: TGCAGCGTCCCACACAGGGGGCCGCAGTATTTT. This gives the protein CSVPHRGPQYF.

This clonotype has a count of ten or more. The J gene is TRBJ1-2, the V gene TRBV5-5, with TRBD1 matching 8 bases. The CDR3 is made up of 19 amino acids. Germline-derived CDR1 and CDR2 are SGHKS and YYEKEE (reference sequence). J lost 8 bases, V lost 0 bases, and 21 bases had no gene match. The CDR3 protein is CASSLEWTGSFPALLGYTF. CDR3 nucleotides: TGTGCCAGCAGCTTGGAATGGACAGGGAGTTTCCCAGCGCTATTAGGCTACACCTTC.

This clonotype was detected many times. This chain links TRBV2 with TRBJ2-5, with D unclear. V shed 7 bases and J shed 2 bases, with 17 bases lying between them. Germline V gene lookup returns CDR1 SNHLY and CDR2 FYNNEI. The CDR3 runs to 15 residues. The CDR3 loop is CASKIRWSYQETQYF. CDR3 in DNA: TGTGCCAGCAAAATCCGTTGGAGTTATCAAGAGACCCAGTACTTC. Looking up the rest from reference TRBV2 and TRBJ2-5 gives the full variable domain: EPEVTQTPSHQVTQMGQEVILRCVPISNHLYFYWYRQILGQKVEFLVSFYNNEISEKSEIFDDQFSVERPDGSNFTLKIRSTKLEDSAMYFCASKIRWSYQETQYFGPGTRLLVL.

This clonotype was picked up a small number of times. An end of the junction differs from the germline gene, which may be a read error. This rearrangement joins TRBV28 to TRBJ1-2; no clear D. CDR1 MDHEN and CDR2 SYDVKM come from the germline V gene. The CDR3 runs to 11 residues. DNA of the CDR3: TGTACCAGCAGTAGGAGCTATGGCTACACCTTC. The encoded protein is CTSSRSYGYTF.

This clonotype came up many times. This rearrangement joins TRBV5-6 to TRBJ1-1; unclear D gene. V lost 0 bases and J 0 bases, leaving 3 bases between the germline ends. The CDR3 runs to 13 residues. Germline V CDR1 and CDR2: SGHDT, YYEEEE. The CDR3 DNA reads as TGTGCCAGCAGCTTGGTCGTGAACACTGAAGCTTTCTTT. It is translated as CASSLVVNTEAFF.